This TCR beta chain was identified during a study of T cell clones after liver transplantation. The study's findings and limits: Graft donor-reactive T cells may have migrated into the graft rather than being deleted.

The CDR3 runs to 14 residues. Trimming took 3 bases from V and 2 from J; bases not matched to a gene: 3. CDR1 is MNHEY and CDR2 is SMNVEV in the germline V gene (reference sequence). Generated by immunoSEQ multiplex PCR, the TCRdb table keeps only in-frame clones and is missing some. The sample shows about 120,000 clones, less than 95% of them seen only once. Note on this clone: Its antigen is not identified.

The receptor's source is a human patient who received a liver transplant. Some T cells may arise from the graft donor. The chain combines TRBV27 with TRBJ2-7, with 8 bases lining up with TRBD2. Source: CD4+ T cells from blood, taken 12 months after liver transplant. The CDR3 DNA follows: TGTGCCAGCAGTTTGGAGCGGGGGACCTACGAGCAGTACTTC. This sequence encodes CASSLERGTYEQYF.